The 31 T cell receptor beta chains below come from one sample, sequenced in a study of blood T cells in healthy people across ages. For the second PCR, which ran for about 6 to 11 cycles, a sample-barcoded 5' primer and a J-beta primer mix were used. TCRdb re-analysed the 5' RACE reads in MiXCR, keeping a single row per CDR3 protein. Found here are 1.2 million to 1.5 million distinct CDR3 sequences, approximately 63% of them singletons; the top ten hold under 8.5%. The sample taken for sequencing was blood. These receptors came from a man aged 18 to 29 in good health.

The chain couples TRBV15 to TRBJ2-7; D is unclear. This CDR3 has 14 residues. Per germline, CDR1 LNHNV and CDR2 YYDKDF (reference sequence). V shed 3 bases and J shed 1 base, with 10 bases lying between them. The DNA of the CDR3 is TGTGCCACCAGCAGGGCCGGCACATCCTACGAGCAGTACTTC. It encodes CATSRAGTSYEQYF.

The V and J genes are TRBV12-3 or TRBV12-4 and TRBJ2-5, with 9 bases matching TRBD2. The CDR3 is 16 residues long. V shed 6 bases, J shed 2 bases, and the junction held 10 bases outside the gene matches. CDR3 nucleotides: TGTGCCAGCAGCCCCAAGACTAGCGGAAATCAAGAGACCCAGTACTTC. Translating gives CASSPKTSGNQETQYF.

V gene TRBV7-9 combines with J gene TRBJ1-2; D gene uncertain. Trimming took off 3 bases at V and 5 bases at J, with 13 bases between the two ends. Per the germline V gene, CDR1 is SEHNR and CDR2 is FQNEAQ (reference sequence). The CDR3 covers 14 residues. CDR3 in amino acids: CASSFLDGDYGYTF. The CDR3 nucleotides read TGTGCCAGCAGCTTCTTGGACGGGGATTATGGCTACACCTTC.

The chain recombines TRBV4-1 with TRBJ2-1; possible D gene TRBD2, 6 bases. Germline V gene sequence: CDR1 MGHRA, CDR2 YSYEKL. The CDR3 has 14 amino acids. V lost 3 bases, J lost 6 bases, and 12 bases lay in between. The CDR3 region is CASSHRDSINEQFF. CDR3 sequence (DNA): TGCGCCAGCAGCCACCGGGACTCAATCAATGAGCAGTTCTTC.

In regard to this clonotype: Sequence at one end of the junction differs from germline and may be a read error. The J gene is TRBJ2-7, the V gene TRBV4-1; D unresolved. The CDR3 contains 13 residues. Germline V lookup: CDR1 MGHRA, CDR2 YSYEKL. The CDR3 nucleotides are TGCGCCTGCAGCCAAGAGTTAACCTACGAGCAGTACTTC. Its protein product is CACSQELTYEQYF.

This clonotype was seen just once. CDR3 nucleotide sequence: TGTGCCATCAGTGAGTTGGGTGGGCCGTGCCAAGAGACCCAGTACTTC. Residues: CAISELGGPCQETQYF. This chain links TRBV10-3 with TRBJ2-5; D is uncertain. Per the germline V gene, CDR1 is ENHRY and CDR2 is SYGVKD. Trimming removed 1 base from V and 1 base from J, with 13 bases in between. The CDR3 consists of 16 residues.

Of note for this clonotype: The junction does not match germline at one end; this may be a read error. The chain is built from TRBV5-1 and TRBJ2-5; TRBD1 might be the D (5 bases). The V gene's germline CDR1 is SGHRS and CDR2 YFSETQ. This CDR3 spans 16 amino acids. The CDR3: CASSLEAGPNQETQYF. In DNA, the CDR3 is TGCGCCAGCAGCTTGGAGGCAGGGCCCAACCAAGAGACTCAGTACTTC.

This clonotype was seen a few times. This chain uses TRBV27 with TRBJ2-7, with a possible D match to TRBD2 (7 bases). The CDR3 sequence is 16 residues long. Germline assignment: CDR1 MNHEY and CDR2 SMNVEV (reference sequence). V was trimmed by 4 bases and J by 5 bases, leaving 21 bases between them. The CDR3: CASSWAMGGHGNEQYF. In DNA, the CDR3 is TGTGCCAGCAGTTGGGCGATGGGGGGGCACGGGAACGAGCAGTACTTC.

This clonotype was observed a few times. The chain couples TRBV14 to TRBJ2-5; 7 nucleotides line up with TRBD2. The CDR3 is made up of 15 amino acids. Germline V CDR1 and CDR2: SGHDN, FVKESK. V dropped 2 bases and J dropped 2; count of bases not matched to a gene: 5. The chain's CDR3 is CASSQLGLGQETQYF. The CDR3 DNA is TGTGCCAGCAGCCAACTAGGACTAGGACAAGAGACCCAGTACTTC.

V and J are TRBV20-1 and TRBJ2-1; D is perhaps TRBD2 (6 bases). V lost 3 bases and J lost 4, with 16 bases in between. Germline V CDR1 and CDR2: DFQATT, SNEGSKA (reference sequence). CDR3 length equals 15 residues. The CDR3 reads CSARNRAGSYNEQFF. The CDR3 region has the DNA TGCAGTGCTAGGAACAGAGCGGGCAGTTACAATGAGCAGTTCTTC.

This clonotype was seen a few times. The chain combines TRBV10-3 with TRBJ2-6, with D hard to call. CDR3 length: 17 residues. V lost 7 bases and J lost 1, with 17 bases in between. Germline CDR1 ENHRY, CDR2 SYGVKD. CDR3 DNA: TGTGCCATCACCGCTGGTGGGGAATGGTCTGGGGCCAACGTCCTGACTTTC. Its translation: CAITAGGEWSGANVLTF.

The chain links TRBV2 to TRBJ2-6; no clear D gene. This CDR3 spans 16 amino acids. Trimming took off 6 bases at V and 0 bases at J, with 12 bases between the two ends. Germline loops: CDR1 SNHLY, CDR2 FYNNEI. The CDR3 bases are TGTGCCAGCAGCCAATCCCTTAGCTCTGGGGCCAACGTCCTGACTTTC. It translates to CASSQSLSSGANVLTF.

The V and J genes are TRBV28 and TRBJ2-7; a possible D gene is TRBD1 (5 bases). The V gene's germline CDR1 is MDHEN and CDR2 SYDVKM. This CDR3 is built from 13 residues. V was shortened by 7 bases and J by 7 bases, with 17 bases between the two germline ends. Here the CDR3 DNA reads TGTGCCAGCACCAATGGGGCTAGGGGAGAGCAGTACTTC. This gives the protein CASTNGARGEQYF.

CDR3 coding DNA: TGTGCCAGCAGAAACGCCCCGGGACAGTACAATGAGCAGTTCTTC. As protein: CASRNAPGQYNEQFF. V usage is TRBV2 and J usage is TRBJ2-1; 7 nucleotides align to TRBD1. The V segment lost 6 bases and the J segment 4 bases; nucleotides outside the gene matches: 9. The CDR3 totals 15 residues. Per the germline V gene, CDR1 is SNHLY and CDR2 is FYNNEI.

CDR3 amino acids: CSARDPIQGGGTDTQYF. The CDR3 bases are TGCAGTGCTAGAGATCCGATACAGGGTGGGGGCACAGATACGCAGTATTTT. The V call is TRBV20-1, the J call TRBJ2-3; a possible D gene is TRBD1 (6 bases). The CDR3 totals 17 residues. The ends were cut back, 0 bases at V and 1 base at J, with 17 bases in the middle. Germline CDR1 is DFQATT and CDR2 is SNEGSKA (reference sequence).

The rearrangement uses TRBV12-3 or TRBV12-4 and TRBJ2-5; perhaps TRBD2 as D (6 bases). Trimming pared 3 bases from V and 9 bases from J, leaving 14 bases between. This CDR3 is 13 amino acids long. The CDR3 region has the DNA TGTGCCAGCAGTTTGGACCCCCGGAGGGCCCAGTACTTC. Translated, it gives CASSLDPRRAQYF.

Only a few counts were recorded for this clonotype. The chain recombines TRBV20-1 with TRBJ2-3, with D perhaps being TRBD1 or TRBD2 (6 bases each). Germline CDR1 and CDR2: DFQATT and SNEGSKA (reference sequence). The CDR3 runs 18 residues. V lost 1 base and J lost 1, with 21 bases in between. As DNA, the CDR3 is TGCAGTGCTAGAGTTATAGGGGGAGGTCCAGGGGGCACAGATACGCAGTATTTT. It specifies CSARVIGGGPGGTDTQYF.

The chain has TRBV7-2 and TRBJ2-7, with 8 bases that match TRBD1. Matching the DNA end better, TRBJ2-5 makes the J call doubtful. Germline CDR1 and CDR2: SGHTA and FQGNSA. This CDR3 comprises 15 residues. CDR3 nucleotide sequence: TGTGCCAGCAGCTTAGCCTTGGGGACAGGAGAGACCCAGTACTTC. It translates to CASSLALGTGETQYF.

This clonotype was seen only a few times. The J gene is TRBJ2-2, the V gene TRBV12-3 or TRBV12-4; D uncertain. Trimming removed 3 bases from V and 6 bases from J, with 14 bases in between. The CDR3 is 15 residues long. The CDR3: CASSFLQVGAGELFF. CDR3 sequence (DNA): TGTGCCAGCAGTTTTCTGCAAGTGGGCGCCGGGGAGCTGTTTTTT.

This chain joins TRBV29-1 and TRBJ2-3, with 11 bases that match TRBD1. V lost 1 base, J lost 5 bases, and 11 bases stayed unmatched. CDR1 and CDR2 from the germline V gene are SQVTM and ANQGSEA. The length of the CDR3 is 17 residues. The CDR3 bases are TGCAGCGTTGAAGGGGTCACAGGACAGGGGGCAGGAGATACGCAGTATTTT. Translating it yields CSVEGVTGQGAGDTQYF.

The J gene is TRBJ1-2, the V gene TRBV28; TRBD1 agrees at 9 bases. Trimming removed 8 bases from V and 7 bases from J; junction bases left unmatched: 11. Germline V CDR1 and CDR2: MDHEN, SYDVKM. The CDR3 extends over 14 amino acids. CDR3 residues: CASSRDRAFFGYTF. The CDR3 DNA follows: TGTGCCAGCTCCCGGGACAGGGCATTCTTTGGCTACACCTTC.

The chain joins TRBV28 to TRBJ2-4; the D is unclear. The better agreement between TRBJ2-7 and the DNA end casts doubt on the J call. CDR3 length equals 15 residues. Germline V CDR1 and CDR2: MDHEN, SYDVKM. CDR3 in amino acids: CASSLRTDAPYEQYF. Written as DNA, the CDR3 is TGTGCCAGCAGTTTAAGGACCGACGCCCCTTACGAGCAGTACTTC.

The chain employs TRBV20-1 and TRBJ1-5; D remains ambiguous. V was clipped by 6 bases and J by 7 bases, with 22 bases between them. CDR1 and CDR2 from the germline V gene are DFQATT and SNEGSKA (reference sequence). CDR3 length: 15 amino acids. CDR3 DNA sequence: TGCAGTGCCTCCAGTAGCCGGGGTATCAACCAGCCCCAGCATTTT. Translating it yields CSASSSRGINQPQHF.

The V call is TRBV11-3, the J call TRBJ2-1; D may be TRBD2 (5 bases). The CDR3 is made up of 14 amino acids. Germline values: CDR1 SGHNT, CDR2 YENEEA. Trimming left V 3 bases short and J 5 bases short, with 11 bases between. The CDR3, as DNA: TGTGCCAGCAGCTTGCCCGACGGGAACAATGAGCAGTTCTTC. This encodes CASSLPDGNNEQFF. The variable domain in full, with the rest retrieved from reference TRBV11-3 and TRBJ2-1, is EAGVVQSPRYKIIEKKQPVAFWCNPISGHNTLYWYLQNLGQGPELLIRYENEEAVDDSQLPKDRFSAERLKGVDSTLKIQPAELGDSAVYLCASSLPDGNNEQFFGPGTRLTVL.

V gene TRBV4-1 combines with J gene TRBJ2-1, with 10 bases identical to TRBD2. The germline V gene encodes CDR1 MGHRA and CDR2 YSYEKL. The V gene end was trimmed by 1 base and the J gene end by 8 bases; junction bases not matched to a gene: 11. The CDR3 is 17 amino acids. The CDR3 here is CASSQARWLAGDYEQFF. The CDR3 DNA reads as TGCGCCAGCAGCCAAGCAAGATGGCTAGCGGGAGATTATGAGCAGTTCTTC.

This clonotype has a handful of counts. The J gene is TRBJ2-7, the V gene TRBV12-3 or TRBV12-4; D remains ambiguous. The V end lost 5 bases, the J end lost 6 bases, and 11 bases lay between the germline ends. The CDR3 spans 12 residues. CDR3 region: CASSPLGVEQYF. The CDR3 region has the DNA TGTGCCAGCAGTCCCCTAGGAGTCGAGCAGTACTTC.

This clonotype was seen only once. The V and J genes are TRBV6-6 and TRBJ1-5, with no clear D. The CDR3 is 13 amino acids. In germline, CDR1 is MNHNY, CDR2 SVGAGI (reference sequence). Trimming cost V 7 bases and J 1 base, with 8 bases left between them. CDR3 in DNA: TGTGCCAGCACGAAGTTAAGCAATCAGCCCCAGCATTTT. Translation gives CASTKLSNQPQHF.

The J gene is TRBJ2-1, the V gene TRBV11-2; no reliable D call. The CDR3 contains 14 residues. Trimming shortened V by 7 bases and J by 5 bases, and 15 bases separated the two germline ends. Germline loops: CDR1 SGHAT, CDR2 FQNNGV. The CDR3 loop is CASTLGSRDNEQFF. The CDR3 DNA follows: TGTGCCAGCACCCTAGGGTCCAGAGACAATGAGCAGTTCTTC.

The chain is built from TRBV20-1 and TRBJ1-5, with 9 positions matching TRBD1. In germline, CDR1 is DFQATT, CDR2 SNEGSKA (reference sequence). This CDR3 contains 14 residues. The V and J ends lost 1 base and 2 bases, in that order; junction bases with no gene match: 0. The CDR3 DNA reads TGCAGTGCTAGAGGGACAGGGGGCAATCAGCCCCAGCATTTT. Translating gives CSARGTGGNQPQHF.

This clonotype is a singleton in its sample. V and J are TRBV7-2 and TRBJ2-1; TRBD2 matches 7 bases. Germline CDR1 is SGHTA and CDR2 is FQGNSA. V trimming: 7 bases; J trimming: 7 bases; junction bases outside the gene matches: 7. This CDR3 region has 13 residues. CDR3 in DNA: TGTGCCAGCACAGGACTAGTCTTTAATGAGCAGTTCTTC. Translated: CASTGLVFNEQFF.

The V call is TRBV4-2, the J call TRBJ2-7; no definite D call. The end of the DNA aligns better with TRBJ2-5, so the J call may be wrong. Germline CDR1 LGHNA, CDR2 YNFKEQ. CDR3 length: 14 residues. The CDR3 region has the DNA TGTGCCAGCAGCCAAGATAGCCTAAAGGAGACCCAGTACTTC. Translated, it gives CASSQDSLKETQYF.